This T cell receptor beta chain was recorded in a study of blood T cells in healthy people across ages. This CDR3 is 15 amino acids long. Germline values: CDR1 ENHRY, CDR2 SYGVKD. The ends were cut back, 4 bases at V and 5 bases at J, with 17 bases in the middle. Then a second PCR, running roughly 7 to 11 cycles, was carried out with a sample-barcoded 5' primer and a J-beta primer mix. TCRdb independently ran MiXCR on the 5' RACE reads; one entry per CDR3 protein. The repertoire consists of 1,100,000 or so distinct CDR3 sequences, with under 55% occurring once and the leading ten covering 15% to 20%.

This receptor was taken from a woman aged 55-75 years in good health. The chain is built from TRBV10-3 and TRBJ2-5; tentative D call: TRBD2 (5 bases). The specimen sequenced was blood. CDR3 in amino acids: CAISATGSPLETQYF. The CDR3 DNA follows: TGTGCCATCAGTGCCACGGGATCGCCCTTGGAGACCCAGTACTTC.